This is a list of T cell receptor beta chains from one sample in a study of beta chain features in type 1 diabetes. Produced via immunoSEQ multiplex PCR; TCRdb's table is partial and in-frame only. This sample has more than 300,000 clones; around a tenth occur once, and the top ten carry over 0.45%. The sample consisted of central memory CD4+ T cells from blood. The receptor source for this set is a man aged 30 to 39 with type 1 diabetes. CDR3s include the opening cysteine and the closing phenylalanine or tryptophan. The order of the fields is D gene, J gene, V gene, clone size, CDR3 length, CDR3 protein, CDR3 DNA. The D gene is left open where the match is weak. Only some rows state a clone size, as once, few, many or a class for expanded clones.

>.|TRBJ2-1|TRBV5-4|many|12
CASSRSGPEQFF
TGTGCCAGCAGCCGGTCGGGACCGGAGCAGTTCTTC
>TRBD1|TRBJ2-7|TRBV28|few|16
CASSSLGTGTSYEQYF
TGTGCCAGCAGCTCCTTAGGGACAGGGACTTCCTACGAGCAGTACTTC
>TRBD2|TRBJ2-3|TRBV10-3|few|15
CAISRLAGYTDTQYF
TGTGCCATCAGTCGACTAGCGGGATACACAGATACGCAGTATTTT
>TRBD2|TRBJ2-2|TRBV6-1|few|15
CASSKREGNTGELFF
TGTGCCAGCAGTAAGCGGGAGGGGAACACCGGGGAGCTGTTTTTT
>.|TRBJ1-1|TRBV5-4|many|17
CASSLAMGGRAGTEAFF
TGTGCCAGCAGCTTGGCCATGGGGGGCCGGGCCGGCACTGAAGCTTTCTTT
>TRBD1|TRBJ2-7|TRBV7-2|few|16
CASSYVSGTGGYEQYF
TGTGCCAGCAGCTATGTTTCCGGGACAGGGGGCTACGAGCAGTACTTC
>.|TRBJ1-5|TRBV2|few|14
CASTGRDSNQPQHF
TGTGCCAGCACGGGCAGAGATAGCAATCAGCCCCAGCATTTT
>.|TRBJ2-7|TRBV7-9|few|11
CASSSFYEQYF
TGTGCCAGCAGCTCCTTCTACGAGCAGTACTTC
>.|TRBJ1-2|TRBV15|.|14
CATSRDQTGGGYTF
TGTGCCACCAGCAGAGATCAAACAGGAGGCGGCTACACCTTC
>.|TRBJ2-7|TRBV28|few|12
CASRTTGTRQYF
TGTGCCAGCAGGACGACGGGGACGAGGCAGTACTTC
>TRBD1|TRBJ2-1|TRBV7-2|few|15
CASSPRTGGYNEQFF
TGTGCCAGCAGCCCCCGGACAGGGGGGTACAATGAGCAGTTCTTC
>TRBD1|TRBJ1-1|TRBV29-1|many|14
CSVAGTGLNTEAFF
TGCAGCGTTGCCGGGACAGGGCTGAACACTGAAGCTTTCTTT
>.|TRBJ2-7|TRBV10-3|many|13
CAISGSRSYEQYF
TGTGCCATCAGTGGAAGCAGATCCTACGAGCAGTACTTC
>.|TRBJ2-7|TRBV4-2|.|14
CASSQDRQAYEQYF
TGTGCCAGCAGCCAAGATAGGCAAGCCTACGAGCAGTACTTC
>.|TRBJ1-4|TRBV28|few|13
CASSSTRTEKLFF
TGTGCCAGCAGTTCGACACGAACTGAAAAACTGTTTTTT
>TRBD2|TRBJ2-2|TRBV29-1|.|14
CAYPGLAATGELFF
TGCGCTTACCCGGGACTAGCGGCCACCGGGGAGCTGTTTTTT
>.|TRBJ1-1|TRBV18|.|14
CASSPPALRTEAFF
TGTGCCAGCTCACCTCCCGCATTGAGGACTGAAGCTTTCTTT
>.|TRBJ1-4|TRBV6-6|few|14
CASSLDISNEKLFF
TGTGCCAGCAGTCTGGACATATCGAATGAAAAACTGTTTTTT
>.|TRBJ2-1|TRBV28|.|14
CASRGHRDYNEQFF
TGTGCCAGCAGAGGGCACCGGGATTACAATGAGCAGTTCTTC
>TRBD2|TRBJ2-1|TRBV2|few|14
CASRSSGLYNEQFF
TGTGCCAGCCGAAGCTCGGGACTATACAATGAGCAGTTCTTC
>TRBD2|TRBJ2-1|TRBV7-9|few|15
CASSYTGTSGSPEFF
TGTGCCAGCAGCTACACCGGGACTAGCGGCAGCCCGGAGTTCTTC
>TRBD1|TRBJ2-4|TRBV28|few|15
CASRPGQGTKNIQYF
TGTGCCAGCAGACCCGGACAGGGGACCAAAAACATTCAGTACTTC
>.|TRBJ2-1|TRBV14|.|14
CASSPLGWKNEQFF
TGTGCCAGCAGCCCTCTTGGGTGGAAAAATGAGCAGTTCTTC
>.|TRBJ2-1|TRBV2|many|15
CASSVYLSSYNEQFF
TGTGCCAGCAGTGTGTACCTTAGCTCCTACAATGAGCAGTTCTTC
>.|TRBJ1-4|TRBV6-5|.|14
CASRLQGGNEKLFF
TGTGCCAGCAGATTACAGGGTGGTAATGAAAAACTGTTTTTT
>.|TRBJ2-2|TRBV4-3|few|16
CASSQDSIQNTGELFF
TGCGCCAGCAGCCAAGACAGCATCCAGAACACCGGGGAGCTGTTTTTT
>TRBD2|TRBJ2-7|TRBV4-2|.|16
CASSRPGLAESYEQYF
TGTGCCAGCAGCCGCCCGGGACTAGCGGAGTCCTACGAGCAGTACTTC
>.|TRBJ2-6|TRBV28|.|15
CASSIQGYGANVLTF
TGTGCCAGCAGTATACAGGGATACGGGGCCAACGTCCTGACTTTC
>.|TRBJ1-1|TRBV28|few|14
CASSLAPLGTEAFF
TGTGCCAGCAGTTTGGCTCCCCTTGGGACTGAAGCTTTCTTT
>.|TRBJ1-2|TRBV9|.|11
CASKEGYGYTF
TGTGCCAGCAAGGAGGGCTATGGCTACACCTTC
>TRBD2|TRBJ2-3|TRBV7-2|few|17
CASSQEAGLAMVQAQYF
TGTGCCAGCAGCCAGGAAGCGGGACTAGCGATGGTCCAGGCGCAGTATTTT
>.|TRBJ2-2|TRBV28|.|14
CASISSGGTGELFF
TGTGCCAGCATATCTTCAGGGGGGACCGGGGAGCTGTTTTTT
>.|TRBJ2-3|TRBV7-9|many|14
CASSLDEGTDTQYF
TGTGCCAGCAGCTTGGATGAGGGCACAGATACGCAGTATTTT
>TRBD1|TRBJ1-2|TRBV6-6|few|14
CASSLYITDRGHTF
TGTGCCAGCAGCCTCTACATTACGGACAGGGGACACACCTTC
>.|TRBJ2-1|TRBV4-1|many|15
CASSQEPGGYNEQFF
TGCGCCAGCAGCCAAGAGCCCGGGGGATACAATGAGCAGTTCTTC
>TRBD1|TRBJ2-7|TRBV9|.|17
CASSAGTGGGLSYEQYF
TGTGCCAGCAGCGCTGGGACAGGGGGAGGTCTCTCCTACGAGCAGTACTTC
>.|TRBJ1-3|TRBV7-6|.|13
CASSPGGRNTIYF
TGTGCCAGCAGTCCGGGCGGTAGAAACACCATATATTTT
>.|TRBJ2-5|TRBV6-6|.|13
CATQGEGQETQYF
TGTGCCACCCAGGGAGAGGGCCAAGAGACCCAGTACTTC
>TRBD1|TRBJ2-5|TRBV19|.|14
CASSTRDSQETQYF
TGTGCCAGTAGTACCCGGGACAGCCAAGAGACCCAGTACTTC
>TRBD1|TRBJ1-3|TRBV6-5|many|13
CASSYLQGDTIYF
TGTGCCAGCAGTTACTTGCAGGGGGACACCATATATTTT
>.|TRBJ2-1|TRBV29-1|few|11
CSVGSYNEQFF
TGCAGCGTTGGCAGTTACAATGAGCAGTTCTTC
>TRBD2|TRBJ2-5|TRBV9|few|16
CASSVGGTSGRETQYF
TGTGCCAGCAGCGTTGGAGGAACGAGCGGGAGAGAGACCCAGTACTTC
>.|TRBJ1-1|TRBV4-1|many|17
CASSQDRSQGWNTEAFF
TGCGCCAGCAGCCAAGATCGGAGTCAGGGATGGAACACTGAAGCTTTCTTT
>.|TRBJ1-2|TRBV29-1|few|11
CSVARSYGYTF
TGCAGCGTTGCCAGGTCCTATGGCTACACCTTC
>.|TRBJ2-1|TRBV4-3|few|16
CASSQVGRSSYNEQFF
TGCGCCAGCAGCCAAGTGGGGCGAAGTTCCTACAATGAGCAGTTCTTC
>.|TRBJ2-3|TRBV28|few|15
CASSFPQGPTDTQYF
TGTGCCAGCAGTTTTCCTCAGGGTCCTACAGATACGCAGTATTTT
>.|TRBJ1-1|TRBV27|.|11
CAKRGNTEAFF
TGTGCCAAACGGGGGAACACTGAAGCTTTCTTT
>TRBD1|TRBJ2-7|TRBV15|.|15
CATSRDNRGPREQYF
TGTGCCACCAGCAGAGACAACAGGGGGCCACGGGAGCAGTACTTC
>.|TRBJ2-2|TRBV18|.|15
CASSPSTQNTGELFF
TGTGCCAGCTCACCTTCGACCCAGAACACCGGGGAGCTGTTTTTT
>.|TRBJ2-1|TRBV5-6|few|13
CASSLGRPNEQFF
TGTGCCAGCAGCTTGGGGAGACCAAATGAGCAGTTCTTC
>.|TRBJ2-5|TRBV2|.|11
CASILGETQYF
TGTGCCAGCATTCTCGGGGAGACCCAGTACTTC
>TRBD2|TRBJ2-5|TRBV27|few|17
CASSLSPPTSGRETQYF
TGTGCCAGCAGTTTATCTCCGCCGACTAGCGGGAGGGAGACCCAGTACTTC